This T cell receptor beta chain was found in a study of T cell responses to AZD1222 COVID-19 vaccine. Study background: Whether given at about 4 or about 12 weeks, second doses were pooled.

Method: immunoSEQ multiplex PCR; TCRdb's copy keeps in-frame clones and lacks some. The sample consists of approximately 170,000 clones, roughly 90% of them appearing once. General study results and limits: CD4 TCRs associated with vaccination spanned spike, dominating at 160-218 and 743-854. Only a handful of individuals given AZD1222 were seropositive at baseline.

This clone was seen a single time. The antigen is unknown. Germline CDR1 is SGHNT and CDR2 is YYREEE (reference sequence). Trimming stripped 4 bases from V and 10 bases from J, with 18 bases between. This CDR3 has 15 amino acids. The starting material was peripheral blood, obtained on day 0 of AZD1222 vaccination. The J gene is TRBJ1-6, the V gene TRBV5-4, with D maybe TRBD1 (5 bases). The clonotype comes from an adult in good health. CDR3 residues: CASSRDPTDSSPLHF. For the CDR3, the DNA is TGTGCCAGCAGCCGAGACCCGACAGATTCCTCACCCCTCCACTTT.